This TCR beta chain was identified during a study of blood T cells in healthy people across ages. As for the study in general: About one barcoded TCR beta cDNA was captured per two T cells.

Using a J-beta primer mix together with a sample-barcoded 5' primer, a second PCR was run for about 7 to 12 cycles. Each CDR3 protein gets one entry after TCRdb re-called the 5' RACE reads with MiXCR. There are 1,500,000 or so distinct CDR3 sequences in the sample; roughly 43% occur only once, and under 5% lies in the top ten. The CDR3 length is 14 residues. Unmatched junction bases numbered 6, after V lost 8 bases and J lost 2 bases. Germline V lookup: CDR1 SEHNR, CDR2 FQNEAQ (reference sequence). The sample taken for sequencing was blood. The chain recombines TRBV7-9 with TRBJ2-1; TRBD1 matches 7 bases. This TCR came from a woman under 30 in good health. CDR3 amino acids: CASPGTDPYNEQFF. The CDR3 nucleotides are TGTGCCAGCCCCGGGACAGACCCCTACAATGAGCAGTTCTTC. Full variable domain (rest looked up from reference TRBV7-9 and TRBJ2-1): DTGVSQNPRHKITKRGQNVTFRCDPISEHNRLYWYRQTLGQGPEFLTYFQNEAQLEKSRLLSDRFSAERPKGSFSTLEIQRTEQGDSAMYLCASPGTDPYNEQFFGPGTRLTVL.